These 2 T cell receptor beta chains were all obtained from the same sample, sequenced in a study of blood T cells in healthy people across ages. Through a sample-barcoded 5' primer and a J-beta primer mix, a second PCR was run for roughly 6 to 11 cycles. One entry per CDR3 protein results from TCRdb running MiXCR on the 5' RACE reads. The sample includes 1.5 million to 1.8 million distinct CDR3 sequences, less than 45% of them seen just once. The sample taken for sequencing was blood. The receptors come from a woman in her late teens or twenties in good health.

CDR3 in DNA: TGTGCCAGCAGCCCTGACGGGGACTTGTCTGGAAACACCATATATTTT. Amino acid sequence: CASSPDGDLSGNTIYF. The chain uses TRBV28 and TRBJ1-3; D may be TRBD1 (5 bases). Germline V gene lookup returns CDR1 MDHEN and CDR2 SYDVKM. Trimming pared 6 bases from V and 1 base from J, leaving 16 bases between. The CDR3 covers 16 residues.

This clonotype was seen only a few times. The chain uses TRBV28 and TRBJ2-1; 7 bases line up with TRBD2. J gave up 2 bases and V 6 bases, and 1 base lay outside the gene matches. The CDR3 covers 13 residues. Germline assignment: CDR1 MDHEN and CDR2 SYDVKM. The CDR3, as DNA: TGTGCCAGCAGCGGGAGGACCTACAATGAGCAGTTCTTC. Its protein product is CASSGRTYNEQFF.